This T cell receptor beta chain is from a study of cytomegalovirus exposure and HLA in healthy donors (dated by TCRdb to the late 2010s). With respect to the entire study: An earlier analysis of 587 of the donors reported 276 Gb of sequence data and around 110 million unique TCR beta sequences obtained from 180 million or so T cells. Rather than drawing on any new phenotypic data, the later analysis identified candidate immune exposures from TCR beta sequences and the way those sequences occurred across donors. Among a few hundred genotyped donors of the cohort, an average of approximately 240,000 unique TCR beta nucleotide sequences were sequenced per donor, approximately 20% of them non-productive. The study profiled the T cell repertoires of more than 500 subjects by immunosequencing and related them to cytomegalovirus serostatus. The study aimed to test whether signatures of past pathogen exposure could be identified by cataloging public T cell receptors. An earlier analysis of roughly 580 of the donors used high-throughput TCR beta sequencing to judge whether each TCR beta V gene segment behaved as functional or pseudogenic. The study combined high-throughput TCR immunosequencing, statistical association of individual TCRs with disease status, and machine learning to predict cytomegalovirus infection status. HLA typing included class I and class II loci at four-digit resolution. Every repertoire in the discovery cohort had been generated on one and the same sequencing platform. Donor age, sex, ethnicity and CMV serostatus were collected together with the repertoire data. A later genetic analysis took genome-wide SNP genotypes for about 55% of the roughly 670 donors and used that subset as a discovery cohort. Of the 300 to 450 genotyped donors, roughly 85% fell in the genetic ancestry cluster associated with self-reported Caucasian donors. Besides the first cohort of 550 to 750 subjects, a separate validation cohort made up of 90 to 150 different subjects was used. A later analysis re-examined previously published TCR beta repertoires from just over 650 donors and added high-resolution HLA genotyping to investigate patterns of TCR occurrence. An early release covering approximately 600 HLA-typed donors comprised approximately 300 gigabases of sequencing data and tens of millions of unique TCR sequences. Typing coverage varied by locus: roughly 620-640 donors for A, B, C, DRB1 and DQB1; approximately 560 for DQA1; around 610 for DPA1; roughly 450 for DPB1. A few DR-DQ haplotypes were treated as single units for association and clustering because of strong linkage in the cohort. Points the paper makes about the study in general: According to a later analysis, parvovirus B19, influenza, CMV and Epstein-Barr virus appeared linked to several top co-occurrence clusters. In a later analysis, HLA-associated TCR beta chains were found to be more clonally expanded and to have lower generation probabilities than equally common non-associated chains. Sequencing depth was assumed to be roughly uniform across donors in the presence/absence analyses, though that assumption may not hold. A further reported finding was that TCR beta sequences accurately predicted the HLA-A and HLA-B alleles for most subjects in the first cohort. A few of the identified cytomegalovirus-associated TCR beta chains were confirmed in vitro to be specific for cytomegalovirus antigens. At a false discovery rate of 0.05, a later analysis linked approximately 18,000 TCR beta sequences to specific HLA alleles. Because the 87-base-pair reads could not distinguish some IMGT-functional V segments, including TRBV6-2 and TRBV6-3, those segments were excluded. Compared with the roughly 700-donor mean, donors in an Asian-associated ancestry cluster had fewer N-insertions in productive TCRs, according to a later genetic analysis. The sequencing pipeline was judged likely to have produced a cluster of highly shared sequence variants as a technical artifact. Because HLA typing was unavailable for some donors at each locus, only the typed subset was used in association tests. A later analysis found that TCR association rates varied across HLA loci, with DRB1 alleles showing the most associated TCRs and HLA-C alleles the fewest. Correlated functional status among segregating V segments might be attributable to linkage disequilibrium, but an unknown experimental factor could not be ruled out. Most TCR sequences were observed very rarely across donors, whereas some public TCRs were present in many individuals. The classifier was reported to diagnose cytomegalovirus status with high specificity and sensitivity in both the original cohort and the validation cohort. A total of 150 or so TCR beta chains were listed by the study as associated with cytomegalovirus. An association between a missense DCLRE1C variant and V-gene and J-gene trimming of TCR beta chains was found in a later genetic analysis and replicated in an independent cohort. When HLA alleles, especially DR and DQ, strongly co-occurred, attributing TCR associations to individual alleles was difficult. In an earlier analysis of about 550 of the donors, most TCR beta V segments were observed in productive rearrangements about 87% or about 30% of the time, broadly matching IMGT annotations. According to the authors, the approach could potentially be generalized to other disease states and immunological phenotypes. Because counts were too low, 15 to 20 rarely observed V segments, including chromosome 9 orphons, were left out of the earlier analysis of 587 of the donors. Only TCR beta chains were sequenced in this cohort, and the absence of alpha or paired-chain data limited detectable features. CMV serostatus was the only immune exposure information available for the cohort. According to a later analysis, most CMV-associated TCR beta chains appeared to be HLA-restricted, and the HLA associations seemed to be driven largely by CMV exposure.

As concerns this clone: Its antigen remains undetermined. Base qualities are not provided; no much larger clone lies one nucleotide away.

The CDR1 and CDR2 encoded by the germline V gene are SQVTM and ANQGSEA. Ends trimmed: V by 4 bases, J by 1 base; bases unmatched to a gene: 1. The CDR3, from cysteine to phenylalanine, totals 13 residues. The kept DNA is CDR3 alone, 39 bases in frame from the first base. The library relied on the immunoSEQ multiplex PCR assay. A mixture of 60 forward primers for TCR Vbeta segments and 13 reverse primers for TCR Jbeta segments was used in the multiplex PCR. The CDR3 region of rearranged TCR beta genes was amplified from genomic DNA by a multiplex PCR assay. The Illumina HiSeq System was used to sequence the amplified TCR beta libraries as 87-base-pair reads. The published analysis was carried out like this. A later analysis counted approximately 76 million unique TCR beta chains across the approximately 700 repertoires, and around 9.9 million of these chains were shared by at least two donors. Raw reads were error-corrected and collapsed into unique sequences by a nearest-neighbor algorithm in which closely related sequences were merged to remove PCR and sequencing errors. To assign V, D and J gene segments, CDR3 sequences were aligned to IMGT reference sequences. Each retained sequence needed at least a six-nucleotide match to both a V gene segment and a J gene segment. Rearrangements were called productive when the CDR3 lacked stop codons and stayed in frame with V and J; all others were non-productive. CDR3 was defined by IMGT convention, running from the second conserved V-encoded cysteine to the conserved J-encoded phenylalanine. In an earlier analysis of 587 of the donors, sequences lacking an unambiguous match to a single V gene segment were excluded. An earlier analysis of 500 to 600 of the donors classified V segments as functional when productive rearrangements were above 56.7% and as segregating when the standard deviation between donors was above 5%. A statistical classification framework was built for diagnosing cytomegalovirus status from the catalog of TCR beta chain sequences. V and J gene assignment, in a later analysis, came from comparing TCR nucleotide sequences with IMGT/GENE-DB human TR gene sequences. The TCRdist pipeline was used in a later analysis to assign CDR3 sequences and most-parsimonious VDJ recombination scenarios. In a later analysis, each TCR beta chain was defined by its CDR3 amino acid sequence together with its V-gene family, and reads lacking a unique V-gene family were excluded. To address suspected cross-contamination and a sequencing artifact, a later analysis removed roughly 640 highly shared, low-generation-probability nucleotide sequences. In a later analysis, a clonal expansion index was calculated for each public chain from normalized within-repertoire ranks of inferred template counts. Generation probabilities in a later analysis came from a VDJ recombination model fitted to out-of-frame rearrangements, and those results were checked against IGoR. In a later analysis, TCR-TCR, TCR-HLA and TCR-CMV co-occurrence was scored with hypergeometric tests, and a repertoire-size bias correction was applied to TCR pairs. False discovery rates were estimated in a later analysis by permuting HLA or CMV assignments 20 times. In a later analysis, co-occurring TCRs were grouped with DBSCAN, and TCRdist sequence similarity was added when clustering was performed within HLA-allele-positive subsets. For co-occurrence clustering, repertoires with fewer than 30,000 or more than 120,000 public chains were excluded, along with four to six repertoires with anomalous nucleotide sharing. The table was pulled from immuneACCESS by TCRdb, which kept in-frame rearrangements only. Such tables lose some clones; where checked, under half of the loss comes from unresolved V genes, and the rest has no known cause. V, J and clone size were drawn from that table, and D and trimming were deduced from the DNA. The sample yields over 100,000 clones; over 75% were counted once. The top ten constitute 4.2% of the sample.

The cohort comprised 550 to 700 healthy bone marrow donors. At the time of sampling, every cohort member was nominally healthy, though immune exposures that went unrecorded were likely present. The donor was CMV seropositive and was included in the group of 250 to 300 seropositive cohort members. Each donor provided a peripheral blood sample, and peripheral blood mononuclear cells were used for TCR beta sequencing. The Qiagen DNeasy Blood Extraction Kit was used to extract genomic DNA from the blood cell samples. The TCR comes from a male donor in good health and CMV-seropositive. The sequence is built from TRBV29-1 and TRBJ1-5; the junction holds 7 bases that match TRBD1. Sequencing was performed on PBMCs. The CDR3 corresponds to CSVVTGSNQPQHF. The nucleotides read TGCAGCGTTGTGACAGGGAGCAATCAGCCCCAGCATTTT.